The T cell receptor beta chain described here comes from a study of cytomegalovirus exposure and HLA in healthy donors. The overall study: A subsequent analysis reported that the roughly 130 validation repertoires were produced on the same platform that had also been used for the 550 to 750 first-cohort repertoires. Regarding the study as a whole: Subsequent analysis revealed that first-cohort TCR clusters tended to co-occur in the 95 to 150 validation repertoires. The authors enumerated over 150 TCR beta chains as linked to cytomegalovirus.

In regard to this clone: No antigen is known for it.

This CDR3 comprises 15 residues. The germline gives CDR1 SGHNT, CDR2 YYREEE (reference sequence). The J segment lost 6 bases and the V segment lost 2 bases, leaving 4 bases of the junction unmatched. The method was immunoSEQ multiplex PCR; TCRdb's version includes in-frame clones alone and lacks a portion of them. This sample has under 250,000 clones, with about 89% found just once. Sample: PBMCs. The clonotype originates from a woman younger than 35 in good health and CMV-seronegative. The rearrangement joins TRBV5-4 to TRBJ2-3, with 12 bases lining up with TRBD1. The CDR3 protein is CASSFGTGGGDTQYF. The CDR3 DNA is TGTGCCAGCAGCTTTGGGACAGGGGGCGGGGATACGCAGTATTTT.